The clone carrying this T cell receptor beta chain has more than one count but fewer than ten. Two oligonucleotides, mixed equimolar, formed the beta constant-region primer covering TRBC1 and TRBC2. Nested alpha and beta constant-region primers with the SP2 primer drove four PCR rounds on ligated cDNA. TCRdb ran MiXCR on the UMI-ligation and nested PCR reads and lists one entry per CDR3 protein. The sample lists about 23,000 distinct CDR3 sequences, around 8.8% seen once, with 22% in the top ten. The sample belongs to a study of naive and memory T cell subsets. After CD4 positive bead selection, the CD4-negative fraction gave CD8 T cells. The CDR3 is made up of 18 amino acids. With 0 bases removed from V and 2 bases from J, the gap between germline ends came to 18 bases. Per germline, CDR1 LGHNA and CDR2 YNFKEQ.

The chain carries TRBV4-2 and TRBJ2-3, with TRBD2 as a possible D gene (6 bases). The specimen sequenced was central memory CD8+ T cells from blood. This TCR was sampled from a human donor in good health. The CDR3 DNA reads as TGTGCCAGCAGCCAAGAATTAGCGGACTATATACACACAGATACGCAGTATTTT. This gives the protein CASSQELADYIHTDTQYF.